The sequence of this T cell receptor beta chain was determined in a study of T cells in Graves' hyperthyroidism and ophthalmopathy. This clonotype has just a few counts. The V gene's germline CDR1 is DFQATT and CDR2 SNEGSKA (reference sequence). V dropped 3 bases and J dropped 7 bases, with 10 bases sitting between them. The CDR3 consists of 13 residues. Researchers amplified the TCR beta CDR3 regions from RNA transcripts. HTBI primers were used for first-round RT-PCR of the TCR CDR3. TCRdb fed the multiplex PCR reads into MiXCR, producing one record per CDR3 protein. This sample has about 24,000 distinct CDR3 sequences; about half occur once, and the top ten carry under 30%.

This clonotype was obtained from a woman in her forties with Graves' hyperthyroidism that later progressed to Graves' ophthalmopathy. The sample was blood. The chain joins TRBV20-1 to TRBJ1-6; D is ambiguous. The CDR3 DNA follows: TGCAGTGCTAGTCACAGTAAGAATTCACCCCTCCACTTT. Protein product: CSASHSKNSPLHF.